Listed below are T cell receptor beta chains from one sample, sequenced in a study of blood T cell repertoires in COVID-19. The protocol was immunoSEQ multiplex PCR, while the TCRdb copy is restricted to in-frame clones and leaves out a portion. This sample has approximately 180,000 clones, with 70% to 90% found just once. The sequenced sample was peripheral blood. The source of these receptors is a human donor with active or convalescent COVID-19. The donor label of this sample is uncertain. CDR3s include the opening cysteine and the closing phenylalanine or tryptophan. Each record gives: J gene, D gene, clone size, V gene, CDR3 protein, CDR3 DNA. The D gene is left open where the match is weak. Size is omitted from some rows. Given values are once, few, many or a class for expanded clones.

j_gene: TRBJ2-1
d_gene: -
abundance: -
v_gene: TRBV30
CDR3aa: CAWPRGNEQFF
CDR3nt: TGTGCCTGGCCAAGGGGCAATGAGCAGTTCTTC

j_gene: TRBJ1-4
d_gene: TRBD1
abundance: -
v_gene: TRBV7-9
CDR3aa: CASRTLVQGANEKLFF
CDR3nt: TGTGCCAGCAGAACTCTTGTACAGGGGGCTAATGAAAAACTGTTTTTT

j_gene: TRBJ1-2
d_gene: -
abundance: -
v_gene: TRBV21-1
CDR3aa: CASSTPRTELYGYTF
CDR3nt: TGTGCCAGCAGCACTCCCCGGACAGAACTCTATGGCTACACCTTC

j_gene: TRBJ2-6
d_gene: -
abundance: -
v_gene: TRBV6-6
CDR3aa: CASSRVPGQIVSGANVLTF
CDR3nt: TGTGCCAGCAGTCGAGTCCCGGGACAAATAGTCTCTGGGGCCAACGTCCTGACTTTC

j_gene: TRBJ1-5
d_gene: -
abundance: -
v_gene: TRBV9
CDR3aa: CASSATSNQPQHF
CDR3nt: TGTGCCAGCAGCGCTACTAGCAATCAGCCCCAGCATTTT

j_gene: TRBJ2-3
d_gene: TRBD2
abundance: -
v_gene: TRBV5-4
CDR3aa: CASSLVSSGNSDTQYF
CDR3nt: TGTGCCAGCAGCTTGGTGTCTAGCGGGAACTCAGATACGCAGTATTTT

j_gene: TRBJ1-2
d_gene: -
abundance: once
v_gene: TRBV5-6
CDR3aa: CASSTPEFGYTF
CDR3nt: TGTGCCAGCAGCACCCCCGAGTTTGGCTACACCTTC

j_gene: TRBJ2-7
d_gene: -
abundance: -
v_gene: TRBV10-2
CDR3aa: CATMSGSEQYF
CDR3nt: TGCGCCACCATGTCCGGGTCCGAGCAGTACTTC

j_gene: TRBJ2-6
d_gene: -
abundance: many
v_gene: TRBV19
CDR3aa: CASSIAGAGANVLTF
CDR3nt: TGTGCCAGTAGTATAGCGGGAGCTGGGGCCAACGTCCTGACTTTC

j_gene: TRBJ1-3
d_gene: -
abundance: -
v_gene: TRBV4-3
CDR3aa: CASSLGSGGSGNTIYF
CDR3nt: TGCGCCAGCAGCCTAGGGTCCGGGGGCTCTGGAAACACCATATATTTT

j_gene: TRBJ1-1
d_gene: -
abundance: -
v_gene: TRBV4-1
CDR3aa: CASSQPTGGTEAFF
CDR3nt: TGCGCCAGCAGCCAACCCACCGGGGGCACTGAAGCTTTCTTT

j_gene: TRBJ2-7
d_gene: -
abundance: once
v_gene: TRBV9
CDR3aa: CASSVSSGGDEQYF
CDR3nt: TGTGCCAGCAGCGTGTCGTCCGGGGGTGACGAGCAGTACTTC

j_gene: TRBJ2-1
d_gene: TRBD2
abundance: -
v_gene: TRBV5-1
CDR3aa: CASSFLSGSYNEQFF
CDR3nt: TGCGCCAGCAGCTTTCTTAGCGGGAGCTACAATGAGCAGTTCTTC

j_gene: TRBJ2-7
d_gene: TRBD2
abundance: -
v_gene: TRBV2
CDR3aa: CASHLAGPSYEQYF
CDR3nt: TGTGCCAGCCACCTAGCGGGACCCTCCTACGAGCAGTACTTC

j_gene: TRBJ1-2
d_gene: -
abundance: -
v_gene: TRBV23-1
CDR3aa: CASSQSRRAGYTF
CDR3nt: TGCGCCAGCAGTCAATCGCGCAGGGCTGGCTACACCTTC

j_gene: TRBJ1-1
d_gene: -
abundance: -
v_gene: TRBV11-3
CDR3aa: CASSLEAQLNTEAFF
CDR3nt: TGTGCCAGCAGCTTAGAGGCACAGCTTAACACTGAAGCTTTCTTT

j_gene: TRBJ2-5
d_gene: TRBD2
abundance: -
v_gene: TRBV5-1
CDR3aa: CASKYRGEETQYF
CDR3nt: TGCGCCAGCAAATACCGGGGGGAAGAGACCCAGTACTTC

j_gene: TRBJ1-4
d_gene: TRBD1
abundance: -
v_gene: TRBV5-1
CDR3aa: CASSLEGQGYEKLFF
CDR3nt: TGCGCCAGCAGCTTGGAGGGACAGGGGTATGAAAAACTGTTTTTT

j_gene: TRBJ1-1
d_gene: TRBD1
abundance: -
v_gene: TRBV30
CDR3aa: CACNRGMNTEAFF
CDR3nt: TGTGCCTGTAACAGGGGAATGAACACTGAAGCTTTCTTT

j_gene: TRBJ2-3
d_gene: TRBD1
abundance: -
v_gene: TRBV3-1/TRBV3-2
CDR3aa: CASSSRQGATDTQYF
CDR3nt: TGTGCCAGCAGCTCCCGACAGGGGGCCACAGATACGCAGTATTTT

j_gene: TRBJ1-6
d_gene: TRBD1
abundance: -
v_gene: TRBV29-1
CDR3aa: CSVGGGQGNNSPLHF
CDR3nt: TGCAGCGTTGGAGGGGGACAGGGGAATAATTCACCCCTCCACTTT

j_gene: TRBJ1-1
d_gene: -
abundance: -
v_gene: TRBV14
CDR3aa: CASSQILNTEAFF
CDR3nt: TGTGCCAGCAGCCAAATCCTCAACACTGAAGCTTTCTTT

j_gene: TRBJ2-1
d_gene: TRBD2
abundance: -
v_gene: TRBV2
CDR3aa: CASSGEGAGGYNEQFF
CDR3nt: TGTGCCAGCAGTGGGGAGGGAGCGGGGGGTTACAATGAGCAGTTCTTC

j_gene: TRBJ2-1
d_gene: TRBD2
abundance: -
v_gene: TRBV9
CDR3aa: CASSVGEGVNNEQFF
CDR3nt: TGTGCCAGCAGCGTAGGGGAGGGAGTAAACAATGAGCAGTTCTTC

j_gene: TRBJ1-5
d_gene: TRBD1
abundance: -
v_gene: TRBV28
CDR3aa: CASSLARGPVGSNQPQHF
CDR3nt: TGTGCCAGCAGTTTAGCCAGGGGGCCAGTCGGGAGCAATCAGCCCCAGCATTTT

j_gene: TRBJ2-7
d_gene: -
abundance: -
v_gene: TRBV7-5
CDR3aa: CVRSLAASGDRSSEQYF
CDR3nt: TGTGTCAGAAGCTTAGCTGCGTCTGGGGACAGGTCCTCCGAGCAGTACTTC

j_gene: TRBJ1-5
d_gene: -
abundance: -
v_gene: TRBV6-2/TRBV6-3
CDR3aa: CASSYTGGSNQPQHF
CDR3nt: TGTGCCAGCAGTTATACCGGAGGGAGCAATCAGCCCCAGCATTTT

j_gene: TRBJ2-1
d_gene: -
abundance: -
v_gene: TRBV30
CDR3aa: CAWSPPFYNEQFF
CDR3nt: TGTGCCTGGAGTCCCCCCTTCTACAATGAGCAGTTCTTC

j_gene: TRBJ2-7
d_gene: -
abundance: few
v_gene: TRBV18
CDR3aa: CASSRPGYEQYF
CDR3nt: TGTGCCAGCTCACGGCCGGGATACGAGCAGTACTTC

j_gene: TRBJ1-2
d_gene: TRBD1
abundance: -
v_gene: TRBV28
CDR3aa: CASRGTVFPYYGYTF
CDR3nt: TGTGCCAGCAGGGGGACAGTTTTTCCCTACTATGGCTACACCTTC

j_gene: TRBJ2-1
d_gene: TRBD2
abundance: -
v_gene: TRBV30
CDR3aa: CAWNTKQGLASYNEQFF
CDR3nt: TGTGCCTGGAACACTAAACAGGGACTAGCTTCCTACAATGAGCAGTTCTTC

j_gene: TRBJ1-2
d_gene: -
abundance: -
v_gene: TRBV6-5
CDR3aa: CASSYLSGFTYGYTF
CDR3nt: TGTGCCAGCAGTTACTTGTCAGGGTTTACCTATGGCTACACCTTC

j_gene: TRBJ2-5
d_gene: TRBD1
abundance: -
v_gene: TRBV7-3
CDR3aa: CASSLTGDETQYF
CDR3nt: TGTGCCAGCAGCCTGACAGGGGATGAGACCCAGTACTTC

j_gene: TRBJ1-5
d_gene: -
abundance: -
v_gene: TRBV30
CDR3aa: CAWSVGGGTQPQHF
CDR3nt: TGTGCCTGGAGTGTCGGGGGTGGTACTCAGCCCCAGCATTTT

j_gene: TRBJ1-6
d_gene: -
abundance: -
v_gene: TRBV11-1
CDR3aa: CASSLGGPLSPLHF
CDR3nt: TGTGCCAGCAGCTTGGGGGGGCCCCTTTCACCCCTCCACTTT

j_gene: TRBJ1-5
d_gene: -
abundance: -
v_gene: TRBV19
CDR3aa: CASSIIVNQPQHF
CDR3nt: TGTGCCAGTAGTATAATCGTCAATCAGCCCCAGCATTTT

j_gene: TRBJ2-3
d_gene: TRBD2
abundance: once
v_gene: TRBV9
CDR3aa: CASSREGTSGPSTDTQYF
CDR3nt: TGTGCCAGCAGCAGAGAAGGGACTAGCGGACCTAGCACAGATACGCAGTATTTT

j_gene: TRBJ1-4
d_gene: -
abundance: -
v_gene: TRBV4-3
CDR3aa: CASSQELGGHEKLFF
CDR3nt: TGCGCCAGCAGCCAAGAGCTGGGGGGACATGAAAAACTGTTTTTT

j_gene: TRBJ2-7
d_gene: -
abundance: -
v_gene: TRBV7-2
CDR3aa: CASSLTSPYEQYF
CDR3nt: TGTGCCAGCAGCTTAACTTCTCCCTACGAGCAGTACTTC

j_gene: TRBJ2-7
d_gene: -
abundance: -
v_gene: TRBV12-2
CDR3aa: CASRPGRGLAGEGPPYEQYF
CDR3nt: TGTGCAAGTCGGCCCGGGAGGGGACTAGCGGGAGAGGGTCCGCCCTACGAGCAGTACTTC

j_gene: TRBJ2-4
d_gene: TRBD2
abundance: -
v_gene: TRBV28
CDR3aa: CASSLLASGGGIQYF
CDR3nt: TGTGCCAGCAGTTTACTTGCTAGCGGGGGGGGAATTCAGTACTTC

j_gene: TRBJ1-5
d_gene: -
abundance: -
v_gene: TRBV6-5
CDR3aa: CASSYSGGKEPQHF
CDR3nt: TGTGCCAGCAGTTACTCGGGGGGGAAAGAGCCCCAGCATTTT

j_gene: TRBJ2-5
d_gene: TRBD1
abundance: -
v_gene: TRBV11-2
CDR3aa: CASSSQGLGTQYF
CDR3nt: TGTGCCAGCAGCTCACAGGGGTTGGGGACCCAGTACTTC

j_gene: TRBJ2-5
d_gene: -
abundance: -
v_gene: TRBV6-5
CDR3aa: CASLFSGIETQYF
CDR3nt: TGTGCCAGCTTGTTCTCAGGGATAGAGACCCAGTACTTC

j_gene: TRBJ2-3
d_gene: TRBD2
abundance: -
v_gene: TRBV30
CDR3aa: CAWTLLAGNSDTQYF
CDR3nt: TGTGCCTGGACCCTTCTAGCGGGGAACTCAGATACGCAGTATTTT

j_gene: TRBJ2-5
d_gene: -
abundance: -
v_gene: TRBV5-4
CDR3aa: CASSLDTGAETQYF
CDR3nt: TGTGCCAGCAGCTTGGATACTGGAGCGGAGACCCAGTACTTC

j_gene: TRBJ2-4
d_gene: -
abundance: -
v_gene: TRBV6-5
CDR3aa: CASSSLGLINIQYF
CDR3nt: TGTGCCAGCAGTTCTTTAGGACTGATAAACATTCAGTACTTC

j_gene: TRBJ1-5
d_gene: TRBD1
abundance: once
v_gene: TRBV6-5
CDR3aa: CASSDGQGFNQPQHF
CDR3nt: TGTGCCAGCAGCGATGGACAGGGGTTCAATCAGCCCCAGCATTTT

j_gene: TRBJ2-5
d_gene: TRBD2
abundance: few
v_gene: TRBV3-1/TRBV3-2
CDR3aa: CASSQVGGGGRETQYF
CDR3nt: TGTGCCAGCAGCCAAGTAGGCGGGGGGGGAAGAGAGACCCAGTACTTC

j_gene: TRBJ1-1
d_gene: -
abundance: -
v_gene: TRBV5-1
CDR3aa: CASSLASGGTEAFF
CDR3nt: TGCGCCAGCAGCTTGGCATCCGGGGGCACTGAAGCTTTCTTT

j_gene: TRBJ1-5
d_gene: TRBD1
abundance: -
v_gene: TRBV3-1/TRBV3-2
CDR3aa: CASSQVPWTGTSNQPQHF
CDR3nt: TGTGCCAGCAGCCAAGTACCCTGGACAGGGACTAGCAATCAGCCCCAGCATTTT

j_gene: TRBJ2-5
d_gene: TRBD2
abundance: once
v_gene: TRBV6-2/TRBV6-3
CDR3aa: CASSALAVGTSGRGRETQYF
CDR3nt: TGTGCCAGCAGTGCCCTTGCGGTCGGGACTAGCGGGAGAGGGAGAGAGACCCAGTACTTC

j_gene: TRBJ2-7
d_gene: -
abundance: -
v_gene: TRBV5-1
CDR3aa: CASSPIGSTYEQYF
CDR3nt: TGCGCCAGCAGCCCAATCGGGTCGACCTACGAGCAGTACTTC

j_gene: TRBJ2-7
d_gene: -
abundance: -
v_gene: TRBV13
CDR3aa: CASSFVAGSFHEQYF
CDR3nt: TGTGCCAGCAGCTTCGTGGCGGGGTCCTTCCACGAGCAGTACTTC

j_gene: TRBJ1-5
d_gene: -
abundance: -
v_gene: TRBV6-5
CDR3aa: CASRIEPSNQPQHF
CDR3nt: TGTGCCAGCAGGATAGAACCTAGCAATCAGCCCCAGCATTTT

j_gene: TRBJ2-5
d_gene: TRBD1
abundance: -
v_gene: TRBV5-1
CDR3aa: CASSLGQNGETQYF
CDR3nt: TGCGCCAGCAGCCTGGGACAGAATGGAGAGACCCAGTACTTC

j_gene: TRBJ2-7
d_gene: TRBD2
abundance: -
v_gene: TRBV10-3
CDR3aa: CAISGSLRWRGGSSSYEQYF
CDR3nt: TGTGCCATCAGTGGATCCCTTCGATGGCGCGGGGGGAGCTCCTCCTACGAGCAGTACTTC